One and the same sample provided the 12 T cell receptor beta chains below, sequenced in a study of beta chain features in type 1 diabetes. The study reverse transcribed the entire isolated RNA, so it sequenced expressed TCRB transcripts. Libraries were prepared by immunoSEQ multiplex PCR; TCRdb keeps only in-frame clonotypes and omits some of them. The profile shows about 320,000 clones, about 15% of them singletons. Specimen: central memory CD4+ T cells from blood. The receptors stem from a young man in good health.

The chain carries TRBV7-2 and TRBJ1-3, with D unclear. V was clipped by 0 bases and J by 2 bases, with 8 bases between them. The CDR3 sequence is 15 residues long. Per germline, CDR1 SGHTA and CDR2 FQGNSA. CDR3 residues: CASSLASATGNTIYF. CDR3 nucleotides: TGTGCCAGCAGCTTAGCATCAGCTACTGGAAACACCATATATTTT.

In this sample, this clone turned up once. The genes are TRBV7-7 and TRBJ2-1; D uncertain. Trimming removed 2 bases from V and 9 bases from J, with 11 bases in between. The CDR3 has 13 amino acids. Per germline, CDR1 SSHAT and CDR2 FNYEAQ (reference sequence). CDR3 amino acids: CASSLSRYGEQFF. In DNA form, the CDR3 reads TGTGCCAGCAGCTTATCTAGGTACGGTGAGCAGTTCTTC.

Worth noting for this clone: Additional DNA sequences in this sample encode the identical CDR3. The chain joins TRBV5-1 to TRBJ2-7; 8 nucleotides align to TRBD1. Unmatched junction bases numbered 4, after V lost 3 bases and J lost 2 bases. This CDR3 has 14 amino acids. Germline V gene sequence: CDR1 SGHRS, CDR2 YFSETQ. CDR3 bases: TGCGCCAGCAGCTCCGGGACAGGCACCTACGAGCAGTACTTC. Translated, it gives CASSSGTGTYEQYF. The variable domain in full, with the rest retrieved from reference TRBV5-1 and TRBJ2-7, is KAGVTQTPRYLIKTRGQQVTLSCSPISGHRSVSWYQQTPGQGLQFLFEYFSETQRNKGNFPGRFSGRQFSNSRSEMNVSTLELGDSALYLCASSSGTGTYEQYFGPGTRLTVT.

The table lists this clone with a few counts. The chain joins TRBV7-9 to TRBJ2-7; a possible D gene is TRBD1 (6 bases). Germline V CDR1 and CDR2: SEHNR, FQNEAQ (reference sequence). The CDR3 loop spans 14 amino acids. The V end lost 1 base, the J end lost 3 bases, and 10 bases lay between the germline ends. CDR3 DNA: TGTGCCAGCAGCTTAGATCAGGGGTTCTACGAGCAGTACTTC. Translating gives CASSLDQGFYEQYF.

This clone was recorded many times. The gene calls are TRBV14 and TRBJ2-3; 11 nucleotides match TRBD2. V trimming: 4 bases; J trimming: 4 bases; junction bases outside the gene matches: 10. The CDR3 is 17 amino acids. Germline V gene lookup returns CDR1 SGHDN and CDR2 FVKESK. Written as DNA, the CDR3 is TGTGCCAGCAGCCCCGGATTGACTAGCGGGAACGCAGATACGCAGTATTTT. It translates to CASSPGLTSGNADTQYF.

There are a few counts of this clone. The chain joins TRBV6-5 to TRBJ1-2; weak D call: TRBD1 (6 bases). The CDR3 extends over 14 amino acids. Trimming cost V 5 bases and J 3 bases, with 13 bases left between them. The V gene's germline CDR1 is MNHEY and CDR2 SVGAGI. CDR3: CASSKDSSHYGYTF. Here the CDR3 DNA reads TGTGCCAGCAGTAAGGACAGCTCCCACTATGGCTACACCTTC.

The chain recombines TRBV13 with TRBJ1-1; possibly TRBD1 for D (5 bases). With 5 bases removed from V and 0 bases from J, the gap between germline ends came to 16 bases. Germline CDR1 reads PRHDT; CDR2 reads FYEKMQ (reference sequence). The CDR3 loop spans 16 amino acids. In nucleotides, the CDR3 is TGTGCCAGCAGCCCGAGGGGTTCCAAGTTGAACACTGAAGCTTTCTTT. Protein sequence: CASSPRGSKLNTEAFF.

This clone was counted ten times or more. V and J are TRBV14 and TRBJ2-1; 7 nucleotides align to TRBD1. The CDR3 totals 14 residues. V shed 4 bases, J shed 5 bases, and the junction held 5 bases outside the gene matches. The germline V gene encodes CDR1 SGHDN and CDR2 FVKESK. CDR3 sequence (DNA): TGTGCCAGCAGCCGGGACAGCGTAGACAATGAGCAGTTCTTC. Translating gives CASSRDSVDNEQFF.

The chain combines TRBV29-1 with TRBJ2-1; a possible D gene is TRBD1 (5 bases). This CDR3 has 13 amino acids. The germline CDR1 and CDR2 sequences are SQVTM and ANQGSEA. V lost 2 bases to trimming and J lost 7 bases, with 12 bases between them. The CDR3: CSVERGRRNEQFF. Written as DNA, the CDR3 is TGCAGCGTTGAAAGGGGCAGGAGAAATGAGCAGTTCTTC.

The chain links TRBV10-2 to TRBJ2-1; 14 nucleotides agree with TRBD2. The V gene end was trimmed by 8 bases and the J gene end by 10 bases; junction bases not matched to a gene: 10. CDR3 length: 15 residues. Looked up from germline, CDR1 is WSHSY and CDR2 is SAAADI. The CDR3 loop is CASRRTSGGPGEQFF. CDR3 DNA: TGCGCCAGCCGAAGGACTAGCGGGGGGCCGGGGGAGCAGTTCTTC.

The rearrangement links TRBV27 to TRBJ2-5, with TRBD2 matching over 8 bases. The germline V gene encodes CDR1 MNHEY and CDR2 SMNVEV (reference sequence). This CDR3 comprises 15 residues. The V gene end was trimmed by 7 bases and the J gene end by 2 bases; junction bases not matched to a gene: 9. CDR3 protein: CASTSGGVGQETQYF. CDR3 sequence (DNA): TGTGCCAGCACCTCCGGGGGGGTGGGGCAAGAGACCCAGTACTTC.

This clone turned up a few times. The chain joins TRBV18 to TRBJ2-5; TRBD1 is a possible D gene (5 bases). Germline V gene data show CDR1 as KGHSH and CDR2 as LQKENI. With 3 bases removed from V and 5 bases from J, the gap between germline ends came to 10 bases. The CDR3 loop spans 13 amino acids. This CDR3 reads CASSPGRGETQYF. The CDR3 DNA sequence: TGTGCCAGCTCACCGGGTAGGGGCGAGACCCAGTACTTC.